The text below deals with one TCR beta chain. Its antigen is still unknown. CD4+ cells of the naive, central memory, regulatory and stem cell-like memory types were sorted via CD45RO/CCR7/CD25/CD127/CD95/CD27. Sequenced material consisted of expressed TCRB transcripts (all of the isolated RNA was reverse transcribed). Repertoires were generated with immunoSEQ multiplex PCR, while TCRdb's copy carries only in-frame clones and drops some. The sample contains roughly 140,000 clones, around 51% of which appear only once. This sample is part of a study of beta chain features in type 1 diabetes. Study results and caveats: When VDJ junctions were examined, type 1 diabetes patients showed fewer insertions and more deletions.

This receptor was taken from a man between 18 and 29 years old in good health. The sequencing input was Tregs from blood.

The CDR3 DNA reads TGTGCCAGCAGCTTAGCAGGGGCCTACGAGCAGTACTTC. It translates to CASSLAGAYEQYF. The rearrangement uses TRBV7-2 and TRBJ2-7, with D perhaps matching TRBD1 (5 bases). The germline gives CDR1 SGHTA, CDR2 FQGNSA. This CDR3 region has 13 residues. Trimming cost V 0 bases and J 2 bases, with 5 bases left between them.